A single sample is the source of the 12 T cell receptor beta chains below, sequenced in a study of cytomegalovirus exposure and HLA in healthy donors (TCRdb year 2017). The method behind the library was the immunoSEQ multiplex PCR assay. For the multiplex PCR, a mixture combining 60 forward primers for TCR Vbeta segments and 13 reverse primers for TCR Jbeta segments was used. This immuneACCESS table, as held by TCRdb, lists in-frame sequences with V and J called but not all clones. Of the missing ones, under half trace to an unresolved V gene in checked studies; the others have no known cause. The table held for this sample gives just under 80,000 clones. The ten largest clonotypes hold less than 5% of the sample. The material sequenced was PBMCs. Every receptor here comes from a man younger than 35 in good health and CMV-seropositive.

J is TRBJ2-7 and V is TRBV2, with D possibly matching TRBD1 (5 bases). The ends were cut back, 8 bases at V and 6 bases at J, with 17 bases in the middle. The CDR3 is 13 amino acids. Looked up from germline, CDR1 is SNHLY and CDR2 is FYNNEI. The CDR3 reads CASAKEQVGEQYF. For the CDR3, the DNA is TGTGCCAGCGCAAAGGAACAGGTGGGCGAGCAGTACTTC.

The chain combines TRBV5-4 with TRBJ2-7; 8 bases agree with TRBD1. Germline-derived CDR1 and CDR2 are SGHNT and YYREEE (reference sequence). The junction had 5 bases not matched to a gene; V was cut back by 0 bases and J by 3 bases. The CDR3 runs to 15 residues. CDR3 region: CASSLGGTGHYEQYF. Written as DNA, the CDR3 is TGTGCCAGCAGCTTGGGGGGGACAGGTCACTACGAGCAGTACTTC.

V gene TRBV10-3 combines with J gene TRBJ2-7; 8 nucleotides line up with TRBD2. The length of the CDR3 is 13 residues. CDR1 and CDR2 (germline): ENHRY, SYGVKD. V trimming: 7 bases; J trimming: 6 bases; junction bases outside the gene matches: 8. The CDR3 nucleotides are TGTGCCATCAATCAGGGACTAGGGCCCGAGCAGTACTTC. Translated, it gives CAINQGLGPEQYF.

The chain couples TRBV2 to TRBJ2-1; the D gene is possibly TRBD2 (5 bases). Germline V CDR1 and CDR2: SNHLY, FYNNEI. CDR3 length equals 12 residues. V gave up 10 bases and J gave up 6 bases, with 13 bases separating them. The CDR3 loop is CATRPAANEQFF. CDR3 nucleotide sequence: TGTGCCACCAGACCAGCGGCCAATGAGCAGTTCTTC.

The chain has TRBV19 and TRBJ2-7; TRBD2 might be the D (5 bases). Germline CDR1 is LNHDA and CDR2 is SQIVND (reference sequence). V was trimmed by 8 bases and J by 2 bases, leaving 19 bases between them. This CDR3 contains 15 residues. The CDR3 sequence: CASGVHQTKPYEQYF. In DNA, the CDR3 is TGTGCCAGTGGGGTACACCAGACTAAACCCTACGAGCAGTACTTC.

The chain couples TRBV27 to TRBJ1-1; TRBD1 is a possible D gene (5 bases). The CDR3 is 15 residues long. Germline V gene lookup returns CDR1 MNHEY and CDR2 SMNVEV (reference sequence). The germline V and J ends were trimmed by 7 bases and 4 bases, with 19 bases remaining between them. Here the CDR3 reads CASTSWGGTGTEAFF. The CDR3 nucleotides are TGTGCCAGCACCTCCTGGGGGGGAACGGGCACTGAAGCTTTCTTT.

The rearrangement uses TRBV7-9 and TRBJ1-4; weak D call: TRBD1 (5 bases). This CDR3 has 12 amino acids. The germline CDR1 and CDR2 sequences are SEHNR and FQNEAQ (reference sequence). Trimming took off 10 bases at V and 2 bases at J, with 8 bases between the two ends. The CDR3 here is CATQVTNEKLFF. In nucleotides, the CDR3 is TGTGCCACACAGGTGACTAATGAAAAACTGTTTTTT.

V and J are TRBV6-1 and TRBJ1-4, with 9 bases matching TRBD1. The CDR3 runs 15 residues. The V gene end was trimmed by 7 bases and the J gene end by 6 bases; junction bases not matched to a gene: 9. Germline lookup yields CDR1 MNHNS and CDR2 SASEGT. The CDR3 DNA reads as TGTGCCAGCACGGGGTCGGGACAGGGTTATGAAAAACTGTTTTTT. It specifies CASTGSGQGYEKLFF.

This chain joins TRBV27 and TRBJ1-4; D is undetermined. V lost 8 bases to trimming and J lost 3 bases, with 10 bases between them. CDR3 length equals 13 residues. In germline, CDR1 is MNHEY, CDR2 SMNVEV (reference sequence). The CDR3 loop is CASGWGANEKLFF. The CDR3 region has the DNA TGTGCCAGCGGCTGGGGAGCTAATGAAAAACTGTTTTTT.

This rearrangement joins TRBV2 to TRBJ2-2; 9 nucleotides match TRBD2. The germline CDR1 and CDR2 sequences are SNHLY and FYNNEI. The CDR3 is made up of 16 amino acids. V gave up 1 base and J gave up 7 bases; unmatched junction bases: 7. The chain's CDR3 is CASSEGGGDFGGELFF. The CDR3 nucleotides are TGTGCCAGCAGTGAAGGCGGGGGGGATTTCGGCGGGGAGCTGTTTTTT.

The chain has TRBV9 and TRBJ2-5; D not resolved. The J call may be in error: the DNA end matches TRBJ2-7 better. The CDR3 is 13 amino acids. Germline V CDR1 and CDR2: SGDLS, YYNGEE. The CDR3: CASSRGDPYEQYF. The CDR3 DNA is TGTGCCAGCAGCCGAGGCGATCCCTACGAGCAGTACTTC.

The chain joins TRBV11-2 to TRBJ2-7; 7 nucleotides match TRBD1. Germline lookup yields CDR1 SGHAT and CDR2 FQNNGV. There are 14 residues in the CDR3. V was clipped by 4 bases and J by 0 bases; unmatched bases: 3. This CDR3 is CASSSRDSSYEQYF. CDR3 bases: TGTGCCAGCAGCTCCCGGGACAGCTCCTACGAGCAGTACTTC.